Following are 32 T cell receptor beta chains from one sample sequenced in a study of T cell repertoires in cytomegalovirus infection. Via MiXCR, TCRdb re-called the reads, giving one row per CDR3 protein. The sample includes tens of thousands of distinct CDR3 sequences, 3% to 4.5% of them seen just once. The sequenced sample was PBMCs. These receptors were collected from a human donor in good health (CMV status not recorded). Some clones in this sample may be carry-over from other donors' samples.

This clonotype was picked up many times. The chain is built from TRBV6-6 and TRBJ2-4; 7 bases are a match to TRBD2. Germline assignment: CDR1 MNHNY and CDR2 SVGAGI (reference sequence). The trim removed 8 bases at V and 1 base at J, leaving 2 bases unmatched. The length of the CDR3 is 13 residues. DNA for the CDR3: TGTGCCAGCGGGGAGGGGGCCAAAAACATTCAGTACTTC. Translation gives CASGEGAKNIQYF.

At least ten counts were recorded for this clonotype. The J gene is TRBJ1-2, the V gene TRBV25-1; 9 bases are a match to TRBD1. The CDR3 has 13 amino acids. The V and J ends lost 9 bases and 8 bases, in that order; junction bases with no gene match: 10. Germline CDR1 reads MGHDK; CDR2 reads SYGVNS. CDR3 in amino acids: CARSRDRAHGYTF. CDR3 nucleotides: TGTGCCAGAAGCCGGGACAGGGCCCACGGCTACACCTTC.

This clonotype has at least ten counts. CDR3 bases: TGCAGTGCTAGCAGTGATTTAGCGGGGGGGTTTAATGAGCAGTTCTTC. It is translated as CSASSDLAGGFNEQFF. The chain recombines TRBV20-1 with TRBJ2-1; TRBD2 aligns across 11 bases. The CDR3 loop spans 16 amino acids. J gave up 7 bases and V 3 bases, and 11 bases lay outside the gene matches. In germline, CDR1 is DFQATT, CDR2 SNEGSKA (reference sequence).

This clonotype occurred many times. This chain connects TRBV7-6 to TRBJ2-3; 8 nucleotides agree with TRBD2. The ends lost 1 base at V and 3 bases at J; junction bases unmatched: 6. The CDR3 has 16 residues. Germline V lookup: CDR1 SGHVS, CDR2 FNYEAQ. CDR3 DNA sequence: TGTGCCAGCAGCTTAGAGATTACTAGCGGAACAGATACGCAGTATTTT. Its translation is CASSLEITSGTDTQYF. Full variable domain (outside the CDR3, taken from reference TRBV7-6 and TRBJ2-3): GAGVSQSPRYKVTKRGQDVALRCDPISGHVSLYWYRQALGQGPEFLTYFNYEAQQDKSGLPNDRFSAERPEGSISTLTIQRTEQRDSAMYRCASSLEITSGTDTQYFGPGTRLTVL.

This clonotype was picked up many times. This rearrangement joins TRBV20-1 to TRBJ2-7; possibly TRBD2 for D (6 bases). CDR1 and CDR2 from the germline V gene are DFQATT and SNEGSKA (reference sequence). The CDR3 is 14 amino acids. Trimming removed 5 bases at V and 4 bases at J, with 18 bases between. This chain's CDR3 is CSAVPFRERYEQYF. The DNA of the CDR3 is TGCAGTGCTGTCCCCTTTCGGGAGAGGTACGAGCAGTACTTC.

In its sample, this clonotype was seen many times. The chain couples TRBV7-2 to TRBJ2-1, with TRBD2 identical over 8 bases. This CDR3 has 13 residues. Losses at the gene ends were 5 bases for V and 12 bases for J; bases not matched to a gene: 9. Germline V gene lookup returns CDR1 SGHTA and CDR2 FQGNSA. As DNA, the CDR3 is TGTGCCAGCAGCCCCAGCAGCGGGGGAGGGCAGTTCTTC. It is translated as CASSPSSGGGQFF.

This clonotype was recorded many times. CDR3 loop: CASRQVTGTETQYF. The CDR3 DNA sequence: TGTGCCAGCAGACAAGTTACGGGGACGGAGACCCAGTACTTC. This chain uses TRBV5-5 with TRBJ2-5, with D tentatively TRBD1 or TRBD2 (5 bases each). CDR1 and CDR2 from the germline V gene are SGHKS and YYEKEE (reference sequence). The CDR3 contains 14 residues. Trimming removed 5 bases from V and 5 bases from J, with 16 bases in between.

This clonotype showed up many times. This sequence joins TRBV7-2 and TRBJ2-3, with D perhaps TRBD1 (5 bases). The germline V gene has CDR1 SGHTA and CDR2 FQGNSA. This CDR3 is 13 amino acids long. Trimming left V 5 bases short and J 2 bases short, with 8 bases between. CDR3 loop: CASSTDNTDTQYF. The DNA for the CDR3 is TGTGCCAGCAGCACGGACAACACAGATACGCAGTATTTT.

This clonotype was picked up many times. V and J are TRBV6-1 and TRBJ2-5; weak D call: TRBD2 (6 bases). The germline gives CDR1 MNHNS, CDR2 SASEGT. The CDR3 is made up of 16 amino acids. With 0 bases removed from V and 9 bases from J, the gap between germline ends came to 20 bases. The CDR3 reads CASSEASGVGSFPQYF. The CDR3, as DNA: TGTGCCAGCAGTGAAGCTTCGGGGGTCGGAAGCTTCCCCCAGTACTTC.

This clonotype has at least ten counts. V and J are TRBV7-2 and TRBJ2-1; 7 nucleotides line up with TRBD2. Losses at the gene ends were 2 bases for V and 3 bases for J; bases not matched to a gene: 4. The CDR3 sequence is 15 residues long. Germline assignment: CDR1 SGHTA and CDR2 FQGNSA. The CDR3 loop is CASSLSGGIYNEQFF. Here the CDR3 DNA reads TGTGCCAGCAGCTTATCCGGGGGGATCTACAATGAGCAGTTCTTC.

This clonotype was recorded many times. The V and J genes are TRBV4-1 and TRBJ2-3; TRBD1 agrees at 12 bases. Germline V gene lookup returns CDR1 MGHRA and CDR2 YSYEKL. The CDR3 is 16 residues long. V dropped 5 bases and J dropped 1; count of bases not matched to a gene: 4. The CDR3 here is CASSAGQGAGTDTQYF. CDR3 DNA sequence: TGCGCCAGCAGCGCGGGACAGGGGGCCGGCACAGATACGCAGTATTTT.

This clonotype was picked up a small number of times. The chain is built from TRBV5-4 and TRBJ2-3; tentatively, D is TRBD2 (5 bases). This CDR3 contains 14 residues. The V gene lost 4 bases and the J gene lost 3 bases, with 12 bases spanning the gap. The germline V gene encodes CDR1 SGHNT and CDR2 YYREEE (reference sequence). Here the CDR3 reads CASSVNAGTDTQYF. For the CDR3, the DNA is TGTGCCAGCAGCGTAAACGCGGGTACAGATACGCAGTATTTT.

This clonotype was counted ten times or more. The chain carries TRBV7-2 and TRBJ2-1; 12 nucleotides align to TRBD2. The CDR3 runs 16 residues. CDR1 and CDR2 (germline): SGHTA, FQGNSA. J was trimmed by 4 bases and V by 7 bases; bases with no gene match: 8. The CDR3 DNA reads as TGTGCCAGCAAGCGCGGACTAGCGGGAATGTACAATGAGCAGTTCTTC. Translating it yields CASKRGLAGMYNEQFF.

This clonotype was recorded many times. The rearrangement uses TRBV7-2 and TRBJ2-5; possibly TRBD1 or TRBD2 for D (5 bases each). CDR3 length: 17 residues. The V end lost 1 base, the J end lost 5 bases, and 20 bases lay between the germline ends. Germline CDR1 reads SGHTA; CDR2 reads FQGNSA. Here the CDR3 reads CASSLGPPGPFFETQYF. The CDR3 coding sequence is TGTGCCAGCAGCTTAGGTCCGCCGGGACCATTTTTTGAGACCCAGTACTTC.

This clonotype was seen ten or more times. Here the CDR3 reads CASSLSIDQPQHF. The CDR3, as DNA: TGTGCCAGCAGTTTATCAATCGATCAGCCCCAGCATTTT. The J gene is TRBJ1-5, the V gene TRBV12-3 or TRBV12-4; D unresolved. The V and J ends lost 2 bases and 5 bases respectively, with 7 bases between them. The CDR3 sequence is 13 residues long.

The table lists this clonotype with many counts. V usage is TRBV7-2 and J usage is TRBJ1-1, with D uncertain. The CDR3 is 13 residues long. With 3 bases removed from V and 4 bases from J, the gap between germline ends came to 9 bases. Germline V lookup: CDR1 SGHTA, CDR2 FQGNSA. The CDR3 sequence: CASSFSSTTEAFF. CDR3 coding DNA: TGTGCCAGCAGCTTTTCTTCGACCACTGAAGCTTTCTTT.

This clonotype was seen at least ten times. This rearrangement joins TRBV19 to TRBJ1-5; D is possibly TRBD1 (5 bases). The germline V and J ends were trimmed by 8 bases and 3 bases, with 11 bases remaining between them. CDR1 is LNHDA, CDR2 SQIVND, per germline (reference sequence). The CDR3 is 13 amino acids. Here the CDR3 reads CASEQGSNQPQHF. The CDR3 DNA is TGTGCCAGTGAGCAGGGCTCCAATCAGCCCCAGCATTTT.

This clonotype was seen at least ten times. The chain joins TRBV7-2 to TRBJ1-6, with D perhaps TRBD1 (5 bases). This CDR3 region has 15 residues. V shed 10 bases and J shed 7 bases, with 20 bases lying between them. Germline CDR1 SGHTA, CDR2 FQGNSA. The CDR3 DNA sequence: TGTGCCACCAAGGATAGGGGTTCTCGGAATTCACCCCTCCACTTT. Translated, it gives CATKDRGSRNSPLHF.

As to this clonotype: Being one base from a much bigger clone, this may be a read error. The chain couples TRBV5-5 to TRBJ2-1; D ambiguous. CDR1 and CDR2 from the germline V gene are SGHKS and YYEKEE (reference sequence). V dropped 4 bases and J dropped 4 bases, with 15 bases sitting between them. This CDR3 contains 15 residues. The chain's CDR3 is CASSGRNFEYNEQFF. CDR3 bases: TGTGCCAGCAGCGGGCGTAATTTCGAATACAATGAGCAGTTCTTC.

This clonotype was seen ten or more times. The rearrangement links TRBV6-2 or TRBV6-3 to TRBJ1-5, with D possibly matching TRBD1 (6 bases). This CDR3 comprises 15 residues. V gave up 6 bases and J gave up 0 bases, with 12 bases separating them. CDR1 and CDR2 from the germline V gene are MNHEY and SVGEGT. CDR3: CASRMDRYSNQPQHF. The CDR3 DNA reads as TGTGCCAGCAGAATGGACAGATATAGCAATCAGCCCCAGCATTTT.

This clonotype was observed at least ten times. This chain links TRBV7-8 with TRBJ2-3; D possibly corresponds to TRBD2 (5 bases). CDR1 is SGHVS and CDR2 is FQNEAQ in the germline V gene. The length of the CDR3 is 11 residues. V lost 5 bases to trimming and J lost 12 bases, with 12 bases between them. CDR3 bases: TGTGCCAGCAGCCCCGGGAATGTACAGTATTTT. Protein: CASSPGNVQYF.

This clonotype was observed many times. The rearrangement joins TRBV7-8 to TRBJ2-3; D possibly matches TRBD1 or TRBD2 (5 bases each). V was shortened by 2 bases and J by 6 bases, with 21 bases between the two germline ends. The CDR3 extends over 17 amino acids. Germline V lookup: CDR1 SGHVS, CDR2 FQNEAQ. CDR3 bases: TGTGCCAGCAGCTTACTTCGTGGGGGTAGTCAGTCTGATACGCAGTATTTT. Amino acids: CASSLLRGGSQSDTQYF. Full variable domain (outside the CDR3, taken from reference TRBV7-8 and TRBJ2-3): GAGVSQSPRYKVAKRGQDVALRCDPISGHVSLFWYQQALGQGPEFLTYFQNEAQLDKSGLPSDRFFAERPEGSVSTLKIQRTQQEDSAVYLCASSLLRGGSQSDTQYFGPGTRLTVL.

This clonotype was seen ten or more times. The chain couples TRBV7-9 to TRBJ1-6; 7 bases map to TRBD1. This CDR3 is built from 16 residues. The germline V gene has CDR1 SEHNR and CDR2 FQNEAQ (reference sequence). The V gene end was trimmed by 0 bases and the J gene end by 10 bases; junction bases not matched to a gene: 9. CDR3 loop: CASSLANRGTKSPLHF. The CDR3 DNA sequence: TGTGCCAGCAGCTTAGCGAACAGGGGAACGAAATCACCCCTCCACTTT.

The table lists this clonotype with many counts. This rearrangement joins TRBV11-3 to TRBJ2-6; D not certain. The length of the CDR3 is 15 residues. Germline V lookup: CDR1 SGHNT, CDR2 YENEEA. The ends were cut back, 5 bases at V and 0 bases at J, with 8 bases in the middle. CDR3 bases: TGTGCCAGCAGCCAAATTTCCTCTGGGGCCAACGTCCTGACTTTC. It specifies CASSQISSGANVLTF. Full variable domain (outside the CDR3, taken from reference TRBV11-3 and TRBJ2-6): EAGVVQSPRYKIIEKKQPVAFWCNPISGHNTLYWYLQNLGQGPELLIRYENEEAVDDSQLPKDRFSAERLKGVDSTLKIQPAELGDSAVYLCASSQISSGANVLTFGAGSRLTVL.

This clonotype was counted at least ten times. The V and J genes are TRBV6-2 or TRBV6-3 and TRBJ2-1; 8 nucleotides match TRBD2. Germline-derived CDR1 and CDR2 are MNHEY and SVGEGT. The V and J ends lost 3 bases and 0 bases, in that order; junction bases with no gene match: 4. The CDR3 contains 16 residues. Here the CDR3 reads CASSYSAGGSYNEQFF. CDR3 bases: TGTGCCAGCAGTTATTCGGCGGGGGGCTCCTACAATGAGCAGTTCTTC.

Only a few counts were recorded for this clonotype. The CDR3 region is CASSFGAYGTQYF. CDR3 sequence (DNA): TGTGCCAGCAGTTTTGGTGCTTACGGGACCCAGTACTTC. V is TRBV12-3 or TRBV12-4 and J is TRBJ2-5; D remains ambiguous. This CDR3 region has 13 residues. Deletions cut 3 bases from V and 7 bases from J, with 12 bases between.

This clonotype was recorded at least ten times. The rearrangement links TRBV7-8 to TRBJ2-3, with 11 bases identical to TRBD2. Trimming removed 5 bases from V and 0 bases from J; junction bases left unmatched: 4. From germline, CDR1 is SGHVS and CDR2 FQNEAQ. The CDR3 consists of 16 residues. The CDR3 nucleotides are TGTGCCAGCAGCCAGCTAGCGGGGGGCAGCACAGATACGCAGTATTTT. Amino acids: CASSQLAGGSTDTQYF.

This clonotype occurred many times. V and J are TRBV30 and TRBJ2-2; D possibly corresponds to TRBD2 (6 bases). From germline, CDR1 is GTSNPN and CDR2 SVGIG (reference sequence). CDR3 length equals 14 residues. Trimming stripped 2 bases from V and 4 bases from J, with 11 bases between. In DNA, the CDR3 is TGTGCCTGGAGTTCGGGGGTTCGCACCGGGGAGCTGTTTTTT. Protein sequence: CAWSSGVRTGELFF.

This clonotype has ten or more counts. The genes are TRBV28 and TRBJ2-3, with D possibly matching TRBD2 (5 bases). The V and J ends lost 7 bases and 3 bases respectively, with 14 bases between them. There are 14 residues in the CDR3. Germline CDR1 and CDR2: MDHEN and SYDVKM. The CDR3 sequence: CASKIGIGTDTQYF. CDR3 coding DNA: TGTGCCAGCAAGATCGGGATCGGGACAGATACGCAGTATTTT.

This clonotype was recorded at least ten times. The gene calls are TRBV7-2 and TRBJ1-6; TRBD1 matches 8 bases. The CDR3 contains 18 residues. Trimming cost V 2 bases and J 0 bases; bases outside gene matches: 6. Germline assignment: CDR1 SGHTA and CDR2 FQGNSA. As DNA, the CDR3 is TGTGCCAGCAGCTTAACTCGGACAGGGAGCTCCTATAATTCACCCCTCCACTTT. Amino acid sequence: CASSLTRTGSSYNSPLHF. Full variable domain (rest looked up from reference TRBV7-2 and TRBJ1-6): GAGVSQSPSNKVTEKGKDVELRCDPISGHTALYWYRQSLGQGLEFLIYFQGNSAPDKSGLPSDRFSAERTGGSVSTLTIQRTQQEDSAVYLCASSLTRTGSSYNSPLHFGNGTRLTVT.

This clonotype was counted many times. The chain combines TRBV10-3 with TRBJ1-2, with D uncertain. The germline gives CDR1 ENHRY, CDR2 SYGVKD. Trimming stripped 5 bases from V and 4 bases from J, with 14 bases between. The CDR3 extends over 14 amino acids. This CDR3 is CAISSGEGVYGYTF. The CDR3 DNA reads TGTGCCATCAGTTCCGGGGAGGGAGTCTATGGCTACACCTTC.

In this sample, this clonotype turned up many times. The chain recombines TRBV12-3 or TRBV12-4 with TRBJ2-7, with D possibly TRBD1 on 5 matching bases. Trimming removed 3 bases at V and 0 bases at J, with 9 bases between. The CDR3 totals 14 residues. The CDR3: CASSFPDISYEQYF. The CDR3 region has the DNA TGTGCCAGCAGTTTCCCGGACATCTCCTACGAGCAGTACTTC.